The 9 T cell receptor beta chains in this list originate from one sample, sequenced in a study of identical twins. TCRdb independently ran MiXCR on the 5' RACE reads; one entry per CDR3 protein. Among some 440,000 distinct CDR3 sequences listed, roughly 24% were seen once. These data were likewise used in another study, on T cells expressing NK-cell markers.

Sequencing was done on a sample of CD4+ T cells sorted from blood. The source of these receptors is a young woman in good health.

The chain has TRBV9 and TRBJ2-5; 7 bases map to TRBD1. V was clipped by 0 bases and J by 1 base; unmatched bases: 9. The CDR3 runs 17 residues. Germline V lookup: CDR1 SGDLS, CDR2 YYNGEE. The CDR3 nucleotides read TGTGCCAGCAGCGTAGGGGGCCGGTCAGGGGGCCAAGAGACCCAGTACTTC. Its translation is CASSVGGRSGGQETQYF.

This clonotype has more than one count but fewer than ten. V gene TRBV3-1 combines with J gene TRBJ1-5, with 8 bases identical to TRBD1. The CDR3 consists of 16 residues. Germline CDR1 reads LGHDT; CDR2 reads YNNKEL (reference sequence). V shed 1 base, J shed 11 bases, and the junction held 13 bases outside the gene matches. CDR3 nucleotides: TGTGCCAGCAGCCAAGGGGGGACAGGCAAGAAAGGGGCCCAGCATTTT. This codes for CASSQGGTGKKGAQHF.

V usage is TRBV5-6 and J usage is TRBJ2-7; no firm D call. Trimming removed 1 base from V and 4 bases from J, with 15 bases in between. Germline CDR1 reads SGHDT; CDR2 reads YYEEEE. The CDR3 loop spans 15 amino acids. CDR3 in DNA: TGTGCCAGCAGCTTGACGCGTCGTACGCGGTACGAGCAGTACTTC. This codes for CASSLTRRTRYEQYF.

The J gene is TRBJ2-7, the V gene TRBV2; 7 nucleotides line up with TRBD1. The CDR3 has 15 residues. The germline CDR1 and CDR2 sequences are SNHLY and FYNNEI. J gave up 2 bases and V 6 bases, and 10 bases lay outside the gene matches. DNA of the CDR3: TGTGCCAGCAGCCGGGGACAGACAAAAGCCTACGAGCAGTACTTC. Amino acid sequence: CASSRGQTKAYEQYF.

Only a few counts were recorded for this clonotype. The CDR3 is CASRQGDEQYF. CDR3 DNA sequence: TGTGCCAGCCGACAGGGGGACGAGCAGTACTTC. The chain joins TRBV10-3 to TRBJ2-7, with 9 bases fitting TRBD1. The V segment lost 10 bases and the J segment 5 bases; nucleotides outside the gene matches: 3. Per the germline V gene, CDR1 is ENHRY and CDR2 is SYGVKD. This CDR3 is built from 11 residues.

There are a few counts of this clonotype. The gene calls are TRBV12-3 or TRBV12-4 and TRBJ2-1; 9 positions agree with TRBD2. There are 15 residues in the CDR3. Trimming at V came to 4 bases and at J to 9 bases, leaving 10 bases not matched to a gene. The CDR3 is CASSSEAGGSIEQFF. Written as DNA, the CDR3 is TGTGCCAGCAGTTCTGAAGCGGGAGGCTCTATTGAGCAGTTCTTC.

The chain combines TRBV5-1 with TRBJ2-5, with 8 nucleotides matching TRBD2. The V gene's germline CDR1 is SGHRS and CDR2 YFSETQ. Germline trimming cut 2 bases from V and 1 base from J; bases unmatched to any gene: 4. This CDR3 spans 15 amino acids. The CDR3 region is CASSLSSGLQETQYF. The CDR3 DNA sequence: TGCGCCAGCAGCTTATCTAGCGGGCTCCAAGAGACCCAGTACTTC. The complete variable domain, with remaining parts taken from reference TRBV5-1 and TRBJ2-5, reads KAGVTQTPRYLIKTRGQQVTLSCSPISGHRSVSWYQQTPGQGLQFLFEYFSETQRNKGNFPGRFSGRQFSNSRSEMNVSTLELGDSALYLCASSLSSGLQETQYFGPGTRLLVL.

The chain links TRBV7-9 to TRBJ1-2, with D unresolved. Trimming shortened V by 5 bases and J by 8 bases, and 18 bases separated the two germline ends. This CDR3 comprises 14 residues. In germline, CDR1 is SEHNR, CDR2 FQNEAQ (reference sequence). Written as DNA, the CDR3 is TGTGCCAGCAGCCCCTCGAGCGCCCCTGAAGGCTACACCTTC. It is translated as CASSPSSAPEGYTF.

The rearrangement links TRBV10-3 to TRBJ2-3; 9 nucleotides match TRBD2. The CDR3 extends over 16 amino acids. The ends lost 6 bases at V and 0 bases at J; junction bases unmatched: 7. CDR1 is ENHRY, CDR2 SYGVKD, per germline. CDR3 sequence (DNA): TGTGCCATCAGCGCGACTAGCGGAGACAGCACAGATACGCAGTATTTT. This translates into CAISATSGDSTDTQYF.